This T cell receptor beta chain originates from a study of control samples from healthy donors and cancer patients. Repertoires were generated with immunoSEQ multiplex PCR, while TCRdb's copy carries only in-frame clones and drops some. The top ten hold roughly 14% of the sample, which has about 83,000 clones, 90% to 95% seen once. This TCR was sampled from a man under 40 in good health. Sequenced input: blood.

CDR3 loop: CASSLAGQGYEQYF. Here the CDR3 DNA reads TGCGCCAGCAGCTTGGCCGGACAGGGCTACGAGCAGTACTTC. The chain joins TRBV5-1 to TRBJ2-7; 8 bases line up with TRBD1. V trimming: 0 bases; J trimming: 3 bases; junction bases outside the gene matches: 2. Germline-derived CDR1 and CDR2 are SGHRS and YFSETQ. The CDR3 is 14 residues long.